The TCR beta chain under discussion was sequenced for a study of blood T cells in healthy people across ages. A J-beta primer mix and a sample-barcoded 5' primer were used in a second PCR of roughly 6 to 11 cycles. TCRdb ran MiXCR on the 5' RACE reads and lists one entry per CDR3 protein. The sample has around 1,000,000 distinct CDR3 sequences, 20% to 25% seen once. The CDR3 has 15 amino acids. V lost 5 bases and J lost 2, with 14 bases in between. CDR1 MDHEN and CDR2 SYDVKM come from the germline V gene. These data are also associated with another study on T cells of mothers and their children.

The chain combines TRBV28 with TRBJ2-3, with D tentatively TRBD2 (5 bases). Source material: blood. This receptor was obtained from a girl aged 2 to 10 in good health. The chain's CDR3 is CASSGGGELTDTQYF. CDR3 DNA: TGTGCCAGCAGTGGAGGTGGGGAACTCACAGATACGCAGTATTTT.